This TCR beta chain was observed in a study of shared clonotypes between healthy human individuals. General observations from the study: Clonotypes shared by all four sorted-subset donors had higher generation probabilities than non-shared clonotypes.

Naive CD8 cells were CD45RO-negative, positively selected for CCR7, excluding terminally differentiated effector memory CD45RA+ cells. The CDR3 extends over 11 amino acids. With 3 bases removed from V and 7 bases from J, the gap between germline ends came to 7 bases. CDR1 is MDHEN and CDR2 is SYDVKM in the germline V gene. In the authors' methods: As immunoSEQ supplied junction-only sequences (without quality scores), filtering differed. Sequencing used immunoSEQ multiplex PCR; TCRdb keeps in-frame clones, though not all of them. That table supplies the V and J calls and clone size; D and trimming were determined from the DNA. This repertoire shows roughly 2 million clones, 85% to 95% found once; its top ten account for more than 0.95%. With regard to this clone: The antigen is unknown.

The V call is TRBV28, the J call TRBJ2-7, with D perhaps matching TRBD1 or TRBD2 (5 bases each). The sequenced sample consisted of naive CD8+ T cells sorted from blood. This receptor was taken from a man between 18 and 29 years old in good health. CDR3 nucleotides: TGTGCCAGCAGTTTCGGGACGGAGCAGTACTTC. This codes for CASSFGTEQYF.